These T cell receptor beta chains were read from a single sample in a study of cytomegalovirus exposure and HLA in healthy donors. Profiled with immunoSEQ multiplex PCR; TCRdb holds only in-frame clones, not every one. The top ten clones hold more than 4% of a sample with some 150,000 clones, approximately 87% of them seen once. The material sequenced was PBMCs. The receptors stem from a woman in her thirties in good health and CMV-seronegative. Each CDR3 is given without its conserved first and last residue.

CDR3aa: ASSAQGLAGGGTQY
v_gene: TRBV5-1

CDR3aa: STNRGSYEQY
v_gene: TRBV7-9

CDR3aa: AISDVEGNTEAF
v_gene: TRBV10-3

CDR3aa: ASSLPDRGKEQF
v_gene: TRBV7-9

CDR3aa: ASSLTPGLARVETQY
v_gene: TRBV7-9

CDR3aa: ASSSGDIWMDTEAF
v_gene: TRBV7-2

CDR3aa: ASSLAWLGGDWNEQF
v_gene: TRBV5-1

CDR3aa: ASSQDLGTGGYEQY
v_gene: TRBV5-4

CDR3aa: ASSFGGSSYEQY
v_gene: TRBV5-6

CDR3aa: ASSQILASNEQF
v_gene: TRBV6-4

CDR3aa: ASSGGFGGRAGETQY
v_gene: TRBV2

CDR3aa: ASSPSWGQPQH
v_gene: TRBV9

CDR3aa: ASSTDRGYEQY
v_gene: TRBV5-8

CDR3aa: ASSYRQGLSTDTQY
v_gene: TRBV5-1

CDR3aa: ASSPDSLDEQY
v_gene: TRBV7-6

CDR3aa: ASSLTSGGVNEQF
v_gene: TRBV5-1

CDR3aa: ASSPGTVGYT
v_gene: TRBV7-8

CDR3aa: ASSFRATGVNQPQH
v_gene: TRBV28

CDR3aa: ASSPQGEAF
v_gene: TRBV7-9

CDR3aa: ASSSLFSGVEQF
v_gene: TRBV7-2

CDR3aa: ASRRQVPTKTDTQY
v_gene: TRBV7-9

CDR3aa: ASSQDRSVLEAF
v_gene: TRBV4-1

CDR3aa: ASSLSSGTSYEQY
v_gene: TRBV11-1

CDR3aa: ASSPMLSGGTGELF
v_gene: TRBV4-3

CDR3aa: ASSTGLAQPQH
v_gene: TRBV28

CDR3aa: ASSSLTGGRFYGYT
v_gene: TRBV28

CDR3aa: ASSVGTGAEAF
v_gene: TRBV19

CDR3aa: ASSQERVNRDRVHTDTQY
v_gene: TRBV4-3

CDR3aa: ASSGDSYTGELF
v_gene: TRBV9

CDR3aa: ASRAGTGGTDTQY
v_gene: TRBV6-1

CDR3aa: ASSAPSGGASWDTQY
v_gene: TRBV7-2

CDR3aa: ASSPPTGQGSYEQY
v_gene: TRBV18

CDR3aa: AWSFDRGHWGYT
v_gene: TRBV30

CDR3aa: ASSLGPIHHEQY
v_gene: TRBV7-9

CDR3aa: ASSIEKLAGQNIQY
v_gene: TRBV19

CDR3aa: ASSQDFAESNQPQH
v_gene: TRBV4-3

CDR3aa: ASSEAGGRNQPQH
v_gene: TRBV25-1

CDR3aa: ASSLAGTGYEQY
v_gene: TRBV7-9

CDR3aa: ASSPGGGQTGELF
v_gene: TRBV7-3

CDR3aa: ASSKQGSGANVLT
v_gene: TRBV9

CDR3aa: ASSFVATGSGYT
v_gene: TRBV5-6

CDR3aa: ASSASGTGTGNTIY
v_gene: TRBV9

CDR3aa: ASSQDQSSGGSYEQY
v_gene: TRBV4-2

CDR3aa: ASSLGGRASASYEQY
v_gene: TRBV5-1

CDR3aa: ASSQDTGHSPLH
v_gene: TRBV4-1

CDR3aa: ASSLDFVGTQY
v_gene: TRBV7-2

CDR3aa: ASSLASGGTDTQY
v_gene: TRBV5-1

CDR3aa: ACKTSGRYNEQF
v_gene: TRBV30

CDR3aa: ASSLSDRAYNEQF
v_gene: TRBV9